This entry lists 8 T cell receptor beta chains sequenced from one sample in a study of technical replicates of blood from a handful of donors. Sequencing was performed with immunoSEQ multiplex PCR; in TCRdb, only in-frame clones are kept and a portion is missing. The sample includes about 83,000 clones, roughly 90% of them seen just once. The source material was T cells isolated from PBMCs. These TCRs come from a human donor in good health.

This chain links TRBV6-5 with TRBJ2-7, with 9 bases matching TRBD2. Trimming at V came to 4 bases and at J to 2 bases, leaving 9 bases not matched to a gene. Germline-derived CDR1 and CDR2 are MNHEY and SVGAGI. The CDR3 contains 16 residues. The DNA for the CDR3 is TGTGCCAGCAGTTCCTACCAGCGGGAGGCCACCTACGAGCAGTACTTC. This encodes CASSSYQREATYEQYF.

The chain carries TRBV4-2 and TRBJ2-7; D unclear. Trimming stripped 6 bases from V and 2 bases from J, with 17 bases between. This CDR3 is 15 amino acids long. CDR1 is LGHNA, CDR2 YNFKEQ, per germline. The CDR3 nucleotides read TGTGCCAGCAGTCCACACAACAACGATCCCTACGAGCAGTACTTC. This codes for CASSPHNNDPYEQYF.

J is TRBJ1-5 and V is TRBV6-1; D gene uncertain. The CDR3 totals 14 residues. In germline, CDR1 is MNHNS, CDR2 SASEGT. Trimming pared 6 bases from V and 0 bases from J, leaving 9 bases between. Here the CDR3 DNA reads TGTGCCAGCAGGGATTCGGGTAGCAATCAGCCCCAGCATTTT. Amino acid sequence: CASRDSGSNQPQHF.

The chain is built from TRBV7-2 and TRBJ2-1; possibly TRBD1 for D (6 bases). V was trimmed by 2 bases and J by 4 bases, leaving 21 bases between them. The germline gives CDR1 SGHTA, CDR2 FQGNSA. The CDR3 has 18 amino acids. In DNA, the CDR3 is TGTGCCAGCAGCTTAAGAGTATCAGGGGCGGTAGGGTACAATGAGCAGTTCTTC. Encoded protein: CASSLRVSGAVGYNEQFF. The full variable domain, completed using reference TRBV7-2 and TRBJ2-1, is GAGVSQSPSNKVTEKGKDVELRCDPISGHTALYWYRQSLGQGLEFLIYFQGNSAPDKSGLPSDRFSAERTGGSVSTLTIQRTQQEDSAVYLCASSLRVSGAVGYNEQFFGPGTRLTVL.

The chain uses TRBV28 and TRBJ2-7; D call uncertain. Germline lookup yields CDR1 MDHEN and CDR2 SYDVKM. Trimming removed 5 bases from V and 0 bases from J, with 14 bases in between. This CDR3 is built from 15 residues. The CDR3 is CASSPPPESSYEQYF. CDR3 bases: TGTGCCAGCAGTCCACCCCCAGAATCCTCCTACGAGCAGTACTTC.

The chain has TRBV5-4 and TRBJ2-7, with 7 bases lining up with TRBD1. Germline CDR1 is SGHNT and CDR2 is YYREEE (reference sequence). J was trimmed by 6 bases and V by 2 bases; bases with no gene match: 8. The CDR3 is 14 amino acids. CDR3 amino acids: CASSFETGKFEQYF. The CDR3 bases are TGTGCCAGCAGCTTCGAGACAGGGAAATTCGAGCAGTACTTC.

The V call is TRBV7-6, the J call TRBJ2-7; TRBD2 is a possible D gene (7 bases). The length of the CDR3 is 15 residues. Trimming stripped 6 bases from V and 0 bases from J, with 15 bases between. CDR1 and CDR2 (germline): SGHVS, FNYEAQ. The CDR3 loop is CASRYLGGVSYEQYF. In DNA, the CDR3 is TGTGCCAGCAGGTATTTAGGGGGGGTCTCCTACGAGCAGTACTTC.

CDR3 DNA sequence: TGTGCCAGCAGCTTTCTGGCCGTTAACACTGAAGCTTTCTTT. It yields the protein CASSFLAVNTEAFF. The V and J genes are TRBV5-5 and TRBJ1-1; D not certain. The CDR3 is made up of 14 amino acids. Trimming took off 2 bases at V and 2 bases at J, with 10 bases between the two ends. Germline CDR1 reads SGHKS; CDR2 reads YYEKEE (reference sequence).